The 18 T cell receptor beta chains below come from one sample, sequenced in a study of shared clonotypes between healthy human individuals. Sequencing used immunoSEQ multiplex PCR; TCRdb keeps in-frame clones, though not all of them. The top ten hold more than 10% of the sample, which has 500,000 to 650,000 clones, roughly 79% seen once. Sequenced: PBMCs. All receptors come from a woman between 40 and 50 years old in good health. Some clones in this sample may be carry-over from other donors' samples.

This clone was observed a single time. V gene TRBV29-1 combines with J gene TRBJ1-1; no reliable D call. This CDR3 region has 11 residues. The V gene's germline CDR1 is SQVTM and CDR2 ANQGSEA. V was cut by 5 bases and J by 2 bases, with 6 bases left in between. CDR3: CSVRVNTEAFF. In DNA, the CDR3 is TGCAGCGTTAGGGTAAACACTGAAGCTTTCTTT.

This CDR3 reads CASTLTAAFHEQYF. The CDR3 region has the DNA TGCGCCAGCACCTTAACCGCAGCTTTCCACGAGCAGTACTTC. This chain connects TRBV5-1 to TRBJ2-7; D is ambiguous. V shed 6 bases and J shed 5 bases, with 18 bases lying between them. Germline values: CDR1 SGHRS, CDR2 YFSETQ. CDR3 length equals 14 residues.

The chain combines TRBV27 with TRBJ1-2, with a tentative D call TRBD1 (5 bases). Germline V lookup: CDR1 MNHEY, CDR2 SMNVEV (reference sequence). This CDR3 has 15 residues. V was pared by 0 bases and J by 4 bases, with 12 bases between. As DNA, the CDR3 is TGTGCCAGCAGTTTATCGAGACAGACAACCTATGGCTACACCTTC. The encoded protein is CASSLSRQTTYGYTF.

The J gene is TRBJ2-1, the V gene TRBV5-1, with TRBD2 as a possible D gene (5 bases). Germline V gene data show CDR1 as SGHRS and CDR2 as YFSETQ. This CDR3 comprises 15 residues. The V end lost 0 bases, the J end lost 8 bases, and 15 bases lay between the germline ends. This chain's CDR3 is CASSLGGRGGDEQFF. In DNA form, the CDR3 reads TGCGCCAGCAGCTTGGGAGGGAGAGGCGGCGATGAGCAGTTCTTC.

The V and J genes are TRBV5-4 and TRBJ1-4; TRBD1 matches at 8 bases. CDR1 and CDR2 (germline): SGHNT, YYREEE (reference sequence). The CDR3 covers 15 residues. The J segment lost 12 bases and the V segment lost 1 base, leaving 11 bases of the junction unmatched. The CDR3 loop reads CASSLTGPGGDQLFF. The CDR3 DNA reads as TGTGCCAGCAGCTTGACGGGTCCAGGGGGCGATCAACTGTTTTTT.

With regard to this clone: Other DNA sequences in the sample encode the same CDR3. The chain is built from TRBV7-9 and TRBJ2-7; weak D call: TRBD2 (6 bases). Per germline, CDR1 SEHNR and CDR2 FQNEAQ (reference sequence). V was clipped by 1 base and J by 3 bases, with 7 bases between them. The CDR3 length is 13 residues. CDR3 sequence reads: CASSLGGVYEQYF. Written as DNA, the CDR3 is TGTGCCAGCAGCTTAGGCGGGGTCTACGAGCAGTACTTC. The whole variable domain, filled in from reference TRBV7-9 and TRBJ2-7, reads DTGVSQNPRHKITKRGQNVTFRCDPISEHNRLYWYRQTLGQGPEFLTYFQNEAQLEKSRLLSDRFSAERPKGSFSTLEIQRTEQGDSAMYLCASSLGGVYEQYFGPGTRLTVT.

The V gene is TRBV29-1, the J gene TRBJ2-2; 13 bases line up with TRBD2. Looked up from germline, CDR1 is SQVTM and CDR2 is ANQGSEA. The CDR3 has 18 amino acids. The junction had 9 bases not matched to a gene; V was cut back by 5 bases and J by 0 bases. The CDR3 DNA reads TGCAGCGTTTCGGGACGGGGACTAGCGGGATCGAACACCGGGGAGCTGTTTTTT. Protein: CSVSGRGLAGSNTGELFF.

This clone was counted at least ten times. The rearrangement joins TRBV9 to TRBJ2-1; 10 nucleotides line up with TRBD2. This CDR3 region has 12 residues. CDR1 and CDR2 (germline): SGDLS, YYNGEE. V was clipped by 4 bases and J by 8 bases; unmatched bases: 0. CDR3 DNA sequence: TGTGCCAGCAGCACTAGCGGGGATGAGCAGTTCTTC. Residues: CASSTSGDEQFF.

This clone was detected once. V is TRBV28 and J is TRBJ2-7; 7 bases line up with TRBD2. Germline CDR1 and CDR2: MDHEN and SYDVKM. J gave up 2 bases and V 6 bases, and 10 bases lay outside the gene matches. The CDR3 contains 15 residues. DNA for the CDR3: TGTGCCAGCAGAAACGCCGGGAGGACCACCTACGAGCAGTACTTC. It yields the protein CASRNAGRTTYEQYF.

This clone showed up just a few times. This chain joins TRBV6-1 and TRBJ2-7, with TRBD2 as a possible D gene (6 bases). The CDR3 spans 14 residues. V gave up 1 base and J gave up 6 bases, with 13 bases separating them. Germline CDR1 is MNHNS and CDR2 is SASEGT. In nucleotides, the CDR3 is TGTGCCAGCAGTGAAGTTGGAGGGGACCGCGAGCAGTACTTC. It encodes CASSEVGGDREQYF.

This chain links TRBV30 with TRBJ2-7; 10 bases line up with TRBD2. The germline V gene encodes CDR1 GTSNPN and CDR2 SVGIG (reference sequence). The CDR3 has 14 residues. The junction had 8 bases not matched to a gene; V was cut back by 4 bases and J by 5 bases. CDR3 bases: TGTGCCTGGAATTCCCCGGGACTAGCGAACGAGCAGTACTTC. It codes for CAWNSPGLANEQYF.

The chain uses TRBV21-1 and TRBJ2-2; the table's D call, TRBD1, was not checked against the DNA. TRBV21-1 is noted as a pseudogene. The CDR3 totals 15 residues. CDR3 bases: TGTGCCAGCAGGACGGGACAGTACAACACCGGGGAGCTGTTTTTT. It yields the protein CASRTGQYNTGELFF.

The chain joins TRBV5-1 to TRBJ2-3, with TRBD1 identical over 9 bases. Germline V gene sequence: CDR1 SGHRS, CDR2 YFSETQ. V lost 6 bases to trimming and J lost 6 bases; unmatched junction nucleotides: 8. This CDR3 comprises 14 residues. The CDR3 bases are TGCGCCAGCAAGGGACAGGGTTTTTCGGATACGCAGTATTTT. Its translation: CASKGQGFSDTQYF.

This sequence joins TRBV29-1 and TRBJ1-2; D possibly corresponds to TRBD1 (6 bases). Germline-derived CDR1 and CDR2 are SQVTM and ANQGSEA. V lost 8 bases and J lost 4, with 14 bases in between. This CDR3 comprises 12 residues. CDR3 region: CSTKGVVYGYTF. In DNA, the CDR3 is TGCAGCACTAAGGGGGTCGTCTATGGCTACACCTTC.

For the CDR3, the DNA is TGCAGCGTTCCACTAGCGGGAGGGCCGGTTGAGCAGTTCTTC. Translation gives CSVPLAGGPVEQFF. V is TRBV29-1 and J is TRBJ2-1, with 13 bases identical to TRBD2. Germline V gene sequence: CDR1 SQVTM, CDR2 ANQGSEA. The CDR3 covers 14 residues. J was trimmed by 9 bases and V by 5 bases; bases with no gene match: 7.

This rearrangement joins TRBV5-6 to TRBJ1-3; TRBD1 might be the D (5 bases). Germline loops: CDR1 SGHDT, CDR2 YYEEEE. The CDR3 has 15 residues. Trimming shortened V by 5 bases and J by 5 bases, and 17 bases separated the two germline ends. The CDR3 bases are TGTGCCAGCAGTCGGTCCGGGGGAGGTAGAAACACCATATATTTT. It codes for CASSRSGGGRNTIYF.

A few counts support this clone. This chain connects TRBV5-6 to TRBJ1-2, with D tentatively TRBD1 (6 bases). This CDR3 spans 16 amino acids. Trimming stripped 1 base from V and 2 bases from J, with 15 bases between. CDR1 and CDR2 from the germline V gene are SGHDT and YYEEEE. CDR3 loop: CASSLRGGVGNYGYTF. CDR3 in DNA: TGTGCCAGCAGCTTGCGAGGGGGTGTCGGGAACTATGGCTACACCTTC.

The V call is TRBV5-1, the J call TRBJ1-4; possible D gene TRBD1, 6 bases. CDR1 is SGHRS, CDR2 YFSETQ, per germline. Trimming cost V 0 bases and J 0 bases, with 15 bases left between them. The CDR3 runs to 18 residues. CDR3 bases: TGCGCCAGCAGCTTGGACGGCAGGGGAGGGGCAACTAATGAAAAACTGTTTTTT. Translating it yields CASSLDGRGGATNEKLFF.